The present T cell receptor beta chain was sequenced within a study of blood T cell repertoires in COVID-19. Study context: Spain, Italy and the United States supplied samples that represented acute and convalescent COVID-19. PBMCs, B-cell-depleted T cells, or T cells were the source of the cDNA or gDNA that made up the material.

Clinical histories supplied by participants themselves formed the basis of cohort assignment. The CDR3 totals 13 residues. V lost 2 bases and J lost 4, with 8 bases in between. Original handling: Amplification with reference gene primers provided the estimates of nucleated cell counts. Profiled with immunoSEQ multiplex PCR; TCRdb holds only in-frame clones, not every one. D and trimming were read from the DNA, whereas the V and J calls and clone size are those reported in that table. This table has about 290,000 clones, roughly 90% appearing once. What was sequenced was PBMCs or T cells enriched from blood (not recorded which). This clonotype was sampled from a middle-aged woman who had recovered from COVID-19. The chain recombines TRBV12-3 or TRBV12-4 with TRBJ1-2, with TRBD1 as a possible D gene (5 bases). In nucleotides, the CDR3 is TGTGCCAGCAGTTTAAACAGGCCCTATGGCTACACCTTC. Protein: CASSLNRPYGYTF.